The sequence of this T cell receptor (beta chain) was determined in a study of T cells in tumors after PD-1 blockade. The repertoire was sequenced with immunoSEQ multiplex PCR; TCRdb's copy has only in-frame clones and lacks some. The table has roughly 47,000 clones, about four fifths seen once. The CDR3 loop spans 14 amino acids. The germline V gene has CDR1 MDHEN and CDR2 SYDVKM. V was clipped by 6 bases and J by 4 bases; unmatched bases: 6. Judged by abundance, this clone is medium-sized (0.01 to 0.1%). The sample in question was PBMCs, obtained before anti-PD-1 treatment. This clonotype was sampled from a human donor with basal cell carcinoma. The chain carries TRBV28 and TRBJ2-5, with 9 bases lining up with TRBD1. This CDR3 is CASSPTGGAETQYF. CDR3 nucleotide sequence: TGTGCCAGCAGCCCAACAGGGGGCGCAGAGACCCAGTACTTC.